The next 8 T cell receptor beta chains were all read from a single sample in a study of CD8 T cells in cerebrospinal fluid in Alzheimer's disease. TCRdb re-called the 10x single-cell sequencing reads and catalogs CDR3 proteins one per entry, DNA excluded. The sample includes 1,400 to 1,500 distinct CDR3 sequences. Sequencing input: cerebrospinal fluid. These receptors originate from a human donor with Alzheimer's disease.

By frequency, this clonotype registers medium-sized. V is TRBV24-1 and J is TRBJ2-1; the D gene TCRdb calls, TRBD1, cannot be checked with no DNA. The CDR3 has 17 amino acids. CDR1 and CDR2 (germline): KGHDR, SFDVKD. This CDR3 reads CATSIGARGQGFDEQFF.

Considering frequency, this clonotype is medium-sized. The chain recombines TRBV5-1 with TRBJ2-1. This CDR3 has 14 amino acids. Germline CDR1 and CDR2: SGHRS and YFSETQ. The CDR3 here is CASSLAGVYNEQFF.

This clonotype is labeled medium-sized based on frequency. The CDR3 here is CASSRLALKGETQYF. The J gene is TRBJ2-5, the V gene TRBV6-6; the D call of TRBD2 rests on TCRdb alone, since no DNA is present to check it. Germline lookup yields CDR1 MNHNY and CDR2 SVGAGI (reference sequence). The CDR3 consists of 15 residues.

Considering frequency, this clonotype is medium-sized. The J gene is TRBJ1-2, the V gene TRBV20-1; the TRBD1 assignment by TCRdb is unverifiable without DNA. CDR1 and CDR2 (germline): DFQATT, SNEGSKA (reference sequence). This CDR3 region has 12 residues. This CDR3 is CSAGDRVYGYTF.

Measured by frequency, this clonotype is medium-sized. V and J are TRBV9 and TRBJ1-2; TCRdb names TRBD1, which stays unverified in the absence of DNA. Germline V gives CDR1 SGDLS, CDR2 YYNGEE. The CDR3 runs 13 residues. Here the CDR3 reads CASSVAAGVGYTF.

By frequency, this clonotype registers medium-sized. This chain links TRBV11-2 with TRBJ1-2; the D gene TCRdb calls, TRBD1, cannot be checked with no DNA. CDR3 length: 14 residues. Germline loops: CDR1 SGHAT, CDR2 FQNNGV. CDR3 residues: CASSAGTGRYGYTF.

J is TRBJ2-5 and V is TRBV20-1; without DNA, the TCRdb call of TRBD2 cannot be checked. This CDR3 is 14 amino acids long. Germline V gene data show CDR1 as DFQATT and CDR2 as SNEGSKA (reference sequence). The CDR3 loop reads CSARDRSGRETQYF.

This clonotype is classed as medium-sized (0.01 to 0.1%) by frequency. The genes are TRBV5-1 and TRBJ2-7; TCRdb's assignment of TRBD1 cannot be checked, as there is no DNA. Germline V gene lookup returns CDR1 SGHRS and CDR2 YFSETQ. The length of the CDR3 is 15 residues. The CDR3 loop is CASSLEGRQGGEQYF.